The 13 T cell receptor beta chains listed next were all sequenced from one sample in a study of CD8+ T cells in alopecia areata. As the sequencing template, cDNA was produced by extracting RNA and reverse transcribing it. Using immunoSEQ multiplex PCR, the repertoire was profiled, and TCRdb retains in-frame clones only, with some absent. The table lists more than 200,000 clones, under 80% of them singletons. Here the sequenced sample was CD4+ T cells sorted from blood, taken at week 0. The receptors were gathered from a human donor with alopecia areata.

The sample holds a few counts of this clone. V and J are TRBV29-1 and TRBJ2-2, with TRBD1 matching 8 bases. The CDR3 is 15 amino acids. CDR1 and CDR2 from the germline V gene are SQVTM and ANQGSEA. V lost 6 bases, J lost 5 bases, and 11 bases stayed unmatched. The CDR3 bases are TGCAGCGTCCCACGAAAACAGGGGGTAACCGGGGAGCTGTTTTTT. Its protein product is CSVPRKQGVTGELFF.

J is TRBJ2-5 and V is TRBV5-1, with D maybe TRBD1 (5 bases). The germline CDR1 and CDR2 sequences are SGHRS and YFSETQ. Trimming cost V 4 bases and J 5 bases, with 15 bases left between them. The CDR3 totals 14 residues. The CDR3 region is CASSVDIGGETQYF. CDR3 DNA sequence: TGCGCCAGCAGCGTGGACATAGGCGGCGAGACCCAGTACTTC.

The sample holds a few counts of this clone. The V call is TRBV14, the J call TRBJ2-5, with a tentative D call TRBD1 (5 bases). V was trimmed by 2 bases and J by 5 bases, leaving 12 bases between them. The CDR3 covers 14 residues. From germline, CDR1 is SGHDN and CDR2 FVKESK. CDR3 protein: CASSQQGFSETQYF. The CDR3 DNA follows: TGTGCCAGCAGCCAACAGGGATTTAGCGAGACCCAGTACTTC.

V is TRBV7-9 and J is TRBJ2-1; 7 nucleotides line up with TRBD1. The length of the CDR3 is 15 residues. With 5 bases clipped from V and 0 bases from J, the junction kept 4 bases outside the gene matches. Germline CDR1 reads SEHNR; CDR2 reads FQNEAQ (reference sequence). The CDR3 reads CASSTGTVSYNEQFF. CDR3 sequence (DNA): TGTGCCAGCAGCACCGGGACAGTCTCCTACAATGAGCAGTTCTTC. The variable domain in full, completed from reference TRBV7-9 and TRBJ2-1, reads DTGVSQNPRHKITKRGQNVTFRCDPISEHNRLYWYRQTLGQGPEFLTYFQNEAQLEKSRLLSDRFSAERPKGSFSTLEIQRTEQGDSAMYLCASSTGTVSYNEQFFGPGTRLTVL.

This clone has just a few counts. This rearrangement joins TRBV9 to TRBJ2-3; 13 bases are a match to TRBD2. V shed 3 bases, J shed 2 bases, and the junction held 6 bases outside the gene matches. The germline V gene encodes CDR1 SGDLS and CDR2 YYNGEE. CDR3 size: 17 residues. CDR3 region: CASSEGGLAGFTDTQYF. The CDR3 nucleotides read TGTGCCAGCAGCGAGGGGGGACTAGCGGGGTTCACAGATACGCAGTATTTT.

The CDR3 protein is CAWSRGDEAFF. The CDR3 DNA follows: TGTGCCTGGAGTCGGGGAGATGAAGCTTTCTTT. The chain carries TRBV30 and TRBJ1-1, with D uncertain. Germline V gives CDR1 GTSNPN, CDR2 SVGIG (reference sequence). Trimming removed 2 bases at V and 7 bases at J, with 8 bases between. The CDR3 is made up of 11 amino acids.

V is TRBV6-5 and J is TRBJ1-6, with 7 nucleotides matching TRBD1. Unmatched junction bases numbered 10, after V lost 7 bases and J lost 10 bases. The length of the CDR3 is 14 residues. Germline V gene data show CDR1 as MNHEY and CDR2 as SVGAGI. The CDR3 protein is CASTLLDRSSPLHF. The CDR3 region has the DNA TGTGCCAGCACCCTCCTGGACAGGAGCTCACCCCTCCACTTT.

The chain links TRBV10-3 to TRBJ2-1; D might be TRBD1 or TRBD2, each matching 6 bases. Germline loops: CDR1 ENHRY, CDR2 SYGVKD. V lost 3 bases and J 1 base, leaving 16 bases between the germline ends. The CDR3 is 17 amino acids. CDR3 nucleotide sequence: TGTGCCATCAGTGAAGGGGGGAGTGCTTTGTCCTACAATGAGCAGTTCTTC. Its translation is CAISEGGSALSYNEQFF.

The CDR3 region is CASRPGTGNYGYTF. In nucleotides, the CDR3 is TGCGCCAGCAGACCCGGGACAGGGAACTATGGCTACACCTTC. The V call is TRBV5-1, the J call TRBJ1-2; TRBD1 matches at 9 bases. Germline values: CDR1 SGHRS, CDR2 YFSETQ. Trimming took 5 bases from V and 2 from J; bases not matched to a gene: 4. The CDR3 runs to 14 residues.

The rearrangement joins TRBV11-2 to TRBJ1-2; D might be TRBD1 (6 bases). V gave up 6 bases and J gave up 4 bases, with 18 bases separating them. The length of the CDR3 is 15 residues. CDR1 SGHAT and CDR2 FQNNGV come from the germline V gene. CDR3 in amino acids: CASRPGAGSLYGYTF. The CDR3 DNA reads TGTGCCAGCAGACCAGGGGCGGGAAGCCTCTATGGCTACACCTTC.

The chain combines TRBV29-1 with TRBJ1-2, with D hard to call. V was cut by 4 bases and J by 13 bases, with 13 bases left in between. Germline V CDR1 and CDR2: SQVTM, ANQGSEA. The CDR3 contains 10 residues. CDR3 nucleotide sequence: TGCAGCGTTGGTTTAACAGAGCTCACCTTC. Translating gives CSVGLTELTF.

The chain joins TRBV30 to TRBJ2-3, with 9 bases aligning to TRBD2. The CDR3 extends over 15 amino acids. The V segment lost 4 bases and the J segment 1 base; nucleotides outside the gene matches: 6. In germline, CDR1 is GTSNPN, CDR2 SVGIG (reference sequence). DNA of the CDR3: TGTGCCTGGATAGGGTTAGCGGGGGGCACAGATACGCAGTATTTT. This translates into CAWIGLAGGTDTQYF.

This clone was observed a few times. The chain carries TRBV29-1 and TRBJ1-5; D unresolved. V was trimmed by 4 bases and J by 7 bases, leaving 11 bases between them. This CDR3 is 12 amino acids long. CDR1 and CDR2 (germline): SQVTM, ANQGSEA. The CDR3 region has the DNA TGCAGCGTTGCTGATTCCCAACAGCCCCAGCATTTT. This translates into CSVADSQQPQHF.